The 28 T cell receptor beta chains listed next were all sequenced from one sample in a study of CD8+ T cells in alopecia areata. RNA was extracted and reverse transcribed into cDNA as the sequencing template. Profiled with immunoSEQ multiplex PCR; TCRdb holds only in-frame clones, not every one. This table has about 200,000 clones, about 61% appearing once. The source material was CD8+ T cells sorted from blood. These receptors were taken from a human donor in good health.

J is TRBJ1-1 and V is TRBV4-1, with 8 positions matching TRBD1. Germline CDR1 is MGHRA and CDR2 is YSYEKL. CDR3 length: 13 amino acids. The ends lost 6 bases at V and 1 base at J; junction bases unmatched: 1. This CDR3 is CASRDRENTEAFF. CDR3 sequence (DNA): TGCGCCAGCAGGGACAGGGAGAACACTGAAGCTTTCTTT.

The V and J genes are TRBV7-8 and TRBJ2-3; unclear D gene. The CDR3 runs 11 residues. Trimming left V 5 bases short and J 5 bases short, with 5 bases between. Germline values: CDR1 SGHVS, CDR2 FQNEAQ. DNA for the CDR3: TGTGCCAGCAGCCGAGGAGATACGCAGTATTTT. This sequence encodes CASSRGDTQYF.

The chain employs TRBV30 and TRBJ2-4; D remains unclear. The CDR3 length is 16 residues. CDR1 is GTSNPN and CDR2 is SVGIG in the germline V gene (reference sequence). The ends were cut back, 2 bases at V and 1 base at J, with 15 bases in the middle. In DNA, the CDR3 is TGTGCCTGGAGTCCCAGGCTACCTTCGGCCAAAAACATTCAGTACTTC. Residues: CAWSPRLPSAKNIQYF. Filled out from reference TRBV30 and TRBJ2-4, the complete variable domain reads SQTIHQWPATLVQPVGSPLSLECTVEGTSNPNLYWYRQAAGRGLQLLFYSVGIGQISSEVPQNLSASRPQDRQFILSSKKLLLSDSGFYLCAWSPRLPSAKNIQYFGAGTRLSVL.

Remarks on this clone: One end of the junction is discordant with germline, which a read error may explain. The gene calls are TRBV29-1 and TRBJ1-5; 7 bases map to TRBD1. This CDR3 comprises 11 residues. CDR1 is SQVTM, CDR2 ANQGSEA, per germline. CDR3 amino acids: CSVGGQEIPAW. The DNA of the CDR3 is TGCAGCGTCGGTGGACAGGAGATCCCCGCTTGG.

The table lists this clone with a few counts. For the CDR3, the DNA is TGTGCCAGCAGCTTTGGGGGGCTCGGCTACACCTTC. It is translated as CASSFGGLGYTF. The chain recombines TRBV5-4 with TRBJ1-2; possible D gene TRBD1, 6 bases. The CDR3 is 12 residues long. Germline CDR1 reads SGHNT; CDR2 reads YYREEE (reference sequence). Trimming took off 2 bases at V and 8 bases at J, with 10 bases between the two ends.

This clone was observed a handful of times. The gene calls are TRBV7-9 and TRBJ2-5; 11 nucleotides match TRBD2. The trim removed 5 bases at V and 5 bases at J, leaving 16 bases unmatched. The CDR3 consists of 18 residues. Germline V gives CDR1 SEHNR, CDR2 FQNEAQ (reference sequence). The CDR3: CASSVRPSGGWTLETQYF. In nucleotides, the CDR3 is TGTGCCAGCAGCGTCCGCCCTAGCGGGGGGTGGACTTTGGAGACCCAGTACTTC.

In its sample, this clone was seen a few times. V usage is TRBV27 and J usage is TRBJ1-2, with TRBD1 as a possible D gene (5 bases). CDR3 length: 11 residues. CDR1 MNHEY and CDR2 SMNVEV come from the germline V gene (reference sequence). Trimming took off 7 bases at V and 6 bases at J, with 9 bases between the two ends. Here the CDR3 reads CASKGRDGYTF. CDR3 sequence (DNA): TGTGCCAGCAAGGGGCGTGATGGCTACACCTTC.

The V and J genes are TRBV30 and TRBJ1-1; D unresolved. Trimming stripped 0 bases from V and 1 base from J, with 12 bases between. The CDR3 is 15 amino acids. CDR1 and CDR2 from the germline V gene are GTSNPN and SVGIG (reference sequence). The CDR3 DNA is TGTGCCTGGAGTGTAAAGAACAGTTGGAACACTGAAGCTTTCTTT. It specifies CAWSVKNSWNTEAFF.

In this sample, this clone turned up a few times. The rearrangement links TRBV6-6 to TRBJ1-1; TRBD1 matches 8 bases. The CDR3 extends over 15 amino acids. The germline V gene encodes CDR1 MNHNY and CDR2 SVGAGI (reference sequence). Trimming cost V 0 bases and J 1 base; bases outside gene matches: 1. The CDR3 reads CASSYSGQGNTEAFF. CDR3 nucleotide sequence: TGTGCCAGCAGTTACTCAGGACAGGGGAACACTGAAGCTTTCTTT.

This chain joins TRBV5-6 and TRBJ1-6, with TRBD1 matching 10 bases. The CDR3 is 16 residues long. Germline trimming cut 4 bases from V and 10 bases from J; bases unmatched to any gene: 11. Germline CDR1 is SGHDT and CDR2 is YYEEEE. CDR3 nucleotides: TGTGCCAGCAGCCCTTGGACAGGGGGATCATGGTCACCCCTCCACTTT. Translation: CASSPWTGGSWSPLHF.

The chain is built from TRBV2 and TRBJ2-4; TRBD2 matches at 11 bases. This CDR3 is 17 amino acids long. Germline lookup yields CDR1 SNHLY and CDR2 FYNNEI. V dropped 1 base and J dropped 3; count of bases not matched to a gene: 5. As DNA, the CDR3 is TGTGCCAGCAGTGAAGTCCCGGGACTAGCGGACAAAAACATTCAGTACTTC. The encoded protein is CASSEVPGLADKNIQYF.

The CDR3 sequence is CASSQRSASPNQPQHF. The CDR3, as DNA: TGCGCCAGCAGTCAAAGGTCGGCCTCCCCCAATCAGCCCCAGCATTTT. The chain links TRBV23-1 to TRBJ1-5; D remains unclear. TRBV23-1 is filed as an ORF, its function uncertain. Trimming pared 2 bases from V and 3 bases from J, leaving 14 bases between. The CDR3 length is 16 residues.

Of note for this clone: The junction departs from the called germline gene at one end, perhaps through a read error. The V gene is TRBV6-6, the J gene TRBJ2-7, with 7 bases aligning to TRBD1. The length of the CDR3 is 13 residues. Germline lookup yields CDR1 MNHNY and CDR2 SVGAGI (reference sequence). The DNA for the CDR3 is TGTGCCATCAGTCCAGGGGGTTTCTACGAGCAGTACTTC. It is translated as CAISPGGFYEQYF.

V and J are TRBV4-1 and TRBJ2-7; D remains unclear. The V gene's germline CDR1 is MGHRA and CDR2 YSYEKL. CDR3 length equals 16 residues. Between the trimmed V and J ends, which lost 1 base and 0 bases, there was a span of 13 bases. The CDR3 DNA follows: TGCGCCAGCAGCCAAGTGGCGACTTTGAGCTCCTACGAGCAGTACTTC. Its translation is CASSQVATLSSYEQYF.

V gene TRBV2 combines with J gene TRBJ2-2, with D uncertain. CDR3 length: 13 residues. Germline V gives CDR1 SNHLY, CDR2 FYNNEI. V lost 6 bases to trimming and J lost 1 base, with 6 bases between them. DNA for the CDR3: TGTGCCAGCAGGGCGGTGAACACCGGGGAGCTGTTTTTT. Amino acids: CASRAVNTGELFF. Looking up the rest from reference TRBV2 and TRBJ2-2 gives the full variable domain: EPEVTQTPSHQVTQMGQEVILRCVPISNHLYFYWYRQILGQKVEFLVSFYNNEISEKSEIFDDQFSVERPDGSNFTLKIRSTKLEDSAMYFCASRAVNTGELFFGEGSRLTVL.

V usage is TRBV29-1 and J usage is TRBJ2-5; the D is unclear. The germline V gene has CDR1 SQVTM and CDR2 ANQGSEA. This CDR3 contains 12 residues. V was clipped by 6 bases and J by 3 bases, with 11 bases between them. CDR3 nucleotides: TGCAGCGTCGGCGCACGGGAAGAGACCCAGTACTTC. Amino acid sequence: CSVGAREETQYF.

This clone was seen a few times. This chain joins TRBV10-3 and TRBJ1-1; TRBD1 is a possible D gene (5 bases). The V and J ends lost 11 bases and 3 bases respectively, with 10 bases between them. The CDR3 has 11 amino acids. Germline V CDR1 and CDR2: ENHRY, SYGVKD. The DNA for the CDR3 is TGTGCCGTGTGGGGGGACACTGAAGCTTTCTTT. It yields the protein CAVWGDTEAFF.

The sample holds one count of this clone. The chain joins TRBV7-9 to TRBJ2-5; 12 bases line up with TRBD2. The CDR3 is made up of 17 amino acids. CDR1 and CDR2 from the germline V gene are SEHNR and FQNEAQ (reference sequence). Germline trimming cut 5 bases from V and 2 bases from J; bases unmatched to any gene: 9. CDR3 protein: CASSPSPGLAGQETQYF. CDR3 nucleotide sequence: TGTGCCAGCAGCCCATCCCCGGGACTAGCGGGTCAAGAGACCCAGTACTTC.

The V call is TRBV5-1, the J call TRBJ2-6; maybe TRBD1 (6 bases). CDR1 SGHRS and CDR2 YFSETQ come from the germline V gene. With 1 base removed from V and 4 bases from J, the gap between germline ends came to 12 bases. The CDR3 spans 16 residues. Written as DNA, the CDR3 is TGCGCCAGCAGCTTGTCAGGGGCGAGAGGGGCCAACGTCCTGACTTTC. This encodes CASSLSGARGANVLTF.

The V call is TRBV7-3, the J call TRBJ2-1, with D possibly matching TRBD2 (6 bases). V was pared by 0 bases and J by 10 bases, with 13 bases between. The CDR3 runs 14 residues. Per germline, CDR1 SGHTA and CDR2 FQGTGA. The CDR3 coding sequence is TGTGCCAGCAGCTTAACGGGCGGGGCGGCCGAGCAGTTCTTC. This codes for CASSLTGGAAEQFF. The variable domain in full, with the rest retrieved from reference TRBV7-3 and TRBJ2-1, is GAGVSQTPSNKVTEKGKYVELRCDPISGHTALYWYRQSLGQGPEFLIYFQGTGAADDSGLPNDRFFAVRPEGSVSTLKIQRTERGDSAVYLCASSLTGGAAEQFFGPGTRLTVL.

This clone was seen only a few times. This sequence joins TRBV2 and TRBJ2-1; 9 bases agree with TRBD2. Trimming took 10 bases from V and 3 from J; bases not matched to a gene: 7. The germline gives CDR1 SNHLY, CDR2 FYNNEI. This CDR3 has 14 amino acids. CDR3 in DNA: TGTGCCATTGTAGCGGGGGAGTTCTACAATGAGCAGTTCTTC. Amino acids: CAIVAGEFYNEQFF.

This clone turned up a few times. The V gene is TRBV6-6, the J gene TRBJ2-5; no reliable D call. CDR3 length equals 13 residues. V was trimmed by 4 bases and J by 4 bases, leaving 10 bases between them. Germline CDR1 reads MNHNY; CDR2 reads SVGAGI (reference sequence). This chain's CDR3 is CASSLRVGETQYF. The CDR3, as DNA: TGTGCCAGCAGTTTAAGGGTCGGAGAGACCCAGTACTTC.

J is TRBJ1-6 and V is TRBV5-6; no firm D call. Germline V gene lookup returns CDR1 SGHDT and CDR2 YYEEEE. This CDR3 region has 17 residues. V shed 1 base and J shed 4 bases, with 15 bases lying between them. CDR3 sequence: CASSLHFRITYNSPLHF. As DNA, the CDR3 is TGTGCCAGCAGCTTGCACTTCAGAATAACTTATAATTCACCCCTCCACTTT.

This clone has a count of ten or more. The rearrangement joins TRBV6-1 to TRBJ2-7; tentative D call: TRBD1 (6 bases). The CDR3 is 13 amino acids. Germline V gene sequence: CDR1 MNHNS, CDR2 SASEGT. Trimming took 9 bases from V and 5 from J, leaving 17 bases between them. The CDR3 reads CASTGTSLHEQYF. The CDR3 DNA is TGTGCCAGTACCGGGACAAGCTTACACGAGCAGTACTTC.

The chain recombines TRBV9 with TRBJ2-3; D gene ambiguous. From germline, CDR1 is SGDLS and CDR2 YYNGEE. The V end was cut by 0 bases, the J end by 4 bases, with 9 bases between. The length of the CDR3 is 14 residues. CDR3 protein: CASSVGTRADTQYF. The CDR3, as DNA: TGTGCCAGCAGCGTAGGAACCCGAGCAGATACGCAGTATTTT.

Only one count was recorded for this clone. The genes are TRBV9 and TRBJ1-1; D is unclear. The CDR3 runs to 11 residues. Germline V gene lookup returns CDR1 SGDLS and CDR2 YYNGEE. Between the trimmed V and J ends, which lost 7 bases and 7 bases, there was a span of 11 bases. In nucleotides, the CDR3 is TGTGCCAGCTTCGGTAGGAGTGAAGCTTTCTTT. It translates to CASFGRSEAFF. Looking up the rest from reference TRBV9 and TRBJ1-1 gives the full variable domain: DSGVTQTPKHLITATGQRVTLRCSPRSGDLSVYWYQQSLDQGLQFLIQYYNGEERAKGNILERFSAQQFPDLHSELNLSSLELGDSALYFCASFGRSEAFFGQGTRLTVV.

The chain joins TRBV14 to TRBJ2-3, with 9 bases aligning to TRBD1. CDR3 size: 18 residues. V gave up 1 base and J gave up 3 bases; unmatched junction bases: 11. The germline V gene has CDR1 SGHDN and CDR2 FVKESK. CDR3 in DNA: TGTGCCAGCAGCCAAGTTGGGACAGGGTACCGAGTGACAGATACGCAGTATTTT. Amino acids: CASSQVGTGYRVTDTQYF.

The chain combines TRBV27 with TRBJ1-2, with TRBD1 matching over 7 bases. In germline, CDR1 is MNHEY, CDR2 SMNVEV (reference sequence). This CDR3 contains 13 residues. With 6 bases clipped from V and 4 bases from J, the junction kept 5 bases outside the gene matches. This CDR3 is CASRPGQPYGYTF. The CDR3 region has the DNA TGTGCCAGCAGGCCGGGACAGCCCTATGGCTACACCTTC.